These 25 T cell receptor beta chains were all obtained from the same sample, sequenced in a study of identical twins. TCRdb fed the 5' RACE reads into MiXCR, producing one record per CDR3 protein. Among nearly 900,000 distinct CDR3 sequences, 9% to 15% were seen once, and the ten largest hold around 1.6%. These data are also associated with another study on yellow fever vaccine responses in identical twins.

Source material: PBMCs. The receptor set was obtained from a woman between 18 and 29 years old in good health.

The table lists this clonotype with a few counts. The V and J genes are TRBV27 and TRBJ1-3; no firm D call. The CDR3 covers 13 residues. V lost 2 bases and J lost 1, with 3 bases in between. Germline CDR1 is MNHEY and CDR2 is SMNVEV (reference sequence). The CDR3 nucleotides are TGTGCCAGCAGTTTAAGGTCTGGAAACACCATATATTTT. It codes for CASSLRSGNTIYF.

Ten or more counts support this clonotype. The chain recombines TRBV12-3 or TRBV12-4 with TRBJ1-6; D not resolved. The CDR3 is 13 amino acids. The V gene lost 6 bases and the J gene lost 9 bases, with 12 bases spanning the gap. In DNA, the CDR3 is TGTGCCAGCAGAGGGTCGGAGAGTTCACCCCTCCACTTT. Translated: CASRGSESSPLHF.

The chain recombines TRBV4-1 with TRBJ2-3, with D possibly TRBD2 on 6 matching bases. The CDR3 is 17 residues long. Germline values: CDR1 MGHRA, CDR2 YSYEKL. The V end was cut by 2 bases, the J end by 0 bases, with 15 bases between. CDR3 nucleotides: TGCGCCAGCAGCCAATCTGCTAGCGCCAAGAGCACAGATACGCAGTATTTT. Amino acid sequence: CASSQSASAKSTDTQYF.

CDR3: CASSDISGWETQYF. CDR3 DNA sequence: TGTGCCAGCAGTGATATATCAGGTTGGGAGACCCAGTACTTC. This sequence joins TRBV2 and TRBJ2-5; D ambiguous. The CDR3 length is 14 residues. From germline, CDR1 is SNHLY and CDR2 FYNNEI. Trimming removed 3 bases from V and 5 bases from J, with 13 bases in between.

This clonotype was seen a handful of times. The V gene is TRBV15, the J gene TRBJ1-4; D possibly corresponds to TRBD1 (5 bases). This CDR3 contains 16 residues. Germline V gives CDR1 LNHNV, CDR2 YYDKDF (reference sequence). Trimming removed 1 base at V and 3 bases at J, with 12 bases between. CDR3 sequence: CATSRGPGPSNEKLFF. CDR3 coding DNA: TGTGCCACCAGCAGAGGTCCGGGGCCTTCTAATGAAAAACTGTTTTTT.

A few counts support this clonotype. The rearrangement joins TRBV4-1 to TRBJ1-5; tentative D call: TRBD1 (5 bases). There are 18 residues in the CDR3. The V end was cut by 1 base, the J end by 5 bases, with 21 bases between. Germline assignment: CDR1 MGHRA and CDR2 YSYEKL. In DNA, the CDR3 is TGCGCCAGCAGCCAAGCCCCCGGGGCACCGAGGGGCGATCAGCCCCAGCATTTT. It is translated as CASSQAPGAPRGDQPQHF.

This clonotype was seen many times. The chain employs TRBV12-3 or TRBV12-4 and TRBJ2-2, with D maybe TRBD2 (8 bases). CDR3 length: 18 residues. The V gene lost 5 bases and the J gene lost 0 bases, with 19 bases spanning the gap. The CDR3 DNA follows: TGTGCCAGCAGTCGGGAGGGGGCCTCAATCACGAACACCGGGGAGCTGTTTTTT. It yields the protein CASSREGASITNTGELFF.

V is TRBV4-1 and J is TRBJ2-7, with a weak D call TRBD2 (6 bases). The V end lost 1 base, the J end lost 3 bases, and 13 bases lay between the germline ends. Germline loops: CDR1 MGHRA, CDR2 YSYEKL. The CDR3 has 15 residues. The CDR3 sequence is CASSQVGTQDYEQYV. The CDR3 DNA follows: TGCGCCAGCAGCCAAGTCGGGACTCAAGACTACGAGCAGTACGTC.

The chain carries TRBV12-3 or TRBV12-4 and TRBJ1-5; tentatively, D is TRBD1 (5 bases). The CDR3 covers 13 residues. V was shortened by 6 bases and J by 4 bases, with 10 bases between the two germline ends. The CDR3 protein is CASSRQPNQPQHF. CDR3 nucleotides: TGTGCCAGCAGCAGACAGCCTAATCAGCCCCAGCATTTT.

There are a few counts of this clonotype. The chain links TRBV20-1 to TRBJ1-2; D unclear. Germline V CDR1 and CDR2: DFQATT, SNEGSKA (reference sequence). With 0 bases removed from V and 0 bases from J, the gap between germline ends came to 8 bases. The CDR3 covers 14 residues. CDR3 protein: CSAREVNANYGYTF. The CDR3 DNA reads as TGCAGTGCTAGAGAGGTGAATGCTAACTATGGCTACACCTTC.

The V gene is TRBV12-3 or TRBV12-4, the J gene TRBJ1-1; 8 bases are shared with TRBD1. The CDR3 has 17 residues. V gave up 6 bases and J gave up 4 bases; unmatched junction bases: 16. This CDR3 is CASSPLAAGGVGTEAFF. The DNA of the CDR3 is TGTGCCAGCAGCCCTCTTGCGGCAGGGGGCGTGGGCACTGAAGCTTTCTTT.

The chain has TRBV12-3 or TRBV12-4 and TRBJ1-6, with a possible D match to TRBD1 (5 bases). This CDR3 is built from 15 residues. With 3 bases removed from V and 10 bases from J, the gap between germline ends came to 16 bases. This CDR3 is CASSLAQGAGSPLHF. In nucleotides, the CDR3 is TGTGCCAGCAGTTTGGCCCAAGGGGCCGGGTCACCCCTCCACTTT.

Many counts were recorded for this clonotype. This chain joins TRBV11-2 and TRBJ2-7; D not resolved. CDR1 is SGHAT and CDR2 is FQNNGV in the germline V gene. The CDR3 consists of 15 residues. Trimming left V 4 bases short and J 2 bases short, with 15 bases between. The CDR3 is CASSSHPTATYEQYF. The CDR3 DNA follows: TGTGCCAGCAGCTCACACCCTACAGCTACCTACGAGCAGTACTTC.

For the CDR3, the DNA is TGTGCCAGCAGTGAAGTAACCCCGGGAGTCTCCTACGAGCAGTACTTC. This codes for CASSEVTPGVSYEQYF. The genes are TRBV2 and TRBJ2-7, with a possible D match to TRBD2 (6 bases). The germline V gene encodes CDR1 SNHLY and CDR2 FYNNEI. Trimming shortened V by 1 base and J by 0 bases, and 13 bases separated the two germline ends. This CDR3 has 16 amino acids. Using reference TRBV2 and TRBJ2-7 for the parts outside the CDR3, the full variable domain is EPEVTQTPSHQVTQMGQEVILRCVPISNHLYFYWYRQILGQKVEFLVSFYNNEISEKSEIFDDQFSVERPDGSNFTLKIRSTKLEDSAMYFCASSEVTPGVSYEQYFGPGTRLTVT.

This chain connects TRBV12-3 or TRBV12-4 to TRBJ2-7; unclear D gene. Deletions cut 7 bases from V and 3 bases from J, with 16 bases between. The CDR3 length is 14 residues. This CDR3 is CASTRTGAGYEQYF. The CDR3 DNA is TGTGCCAGCACCCGGACGGGTGCTGGCTACGAGCAGTACTTC.

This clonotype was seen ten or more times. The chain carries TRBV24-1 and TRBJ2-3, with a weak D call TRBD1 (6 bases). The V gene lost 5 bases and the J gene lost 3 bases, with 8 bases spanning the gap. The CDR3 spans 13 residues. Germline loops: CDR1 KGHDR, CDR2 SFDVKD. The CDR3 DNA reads TGTGCCACCAGTGCAAGGGGGACAGATACGCAGTATTTT. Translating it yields CATSARGTDTQYF.

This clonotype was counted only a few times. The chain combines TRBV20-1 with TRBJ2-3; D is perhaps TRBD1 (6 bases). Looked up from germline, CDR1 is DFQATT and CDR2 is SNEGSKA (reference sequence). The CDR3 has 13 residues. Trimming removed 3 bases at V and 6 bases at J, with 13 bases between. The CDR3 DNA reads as TGCAGTGCTAGGCCCGGGACATACGATACGCAGTATTTT. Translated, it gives CSARPGTYDTQYF.

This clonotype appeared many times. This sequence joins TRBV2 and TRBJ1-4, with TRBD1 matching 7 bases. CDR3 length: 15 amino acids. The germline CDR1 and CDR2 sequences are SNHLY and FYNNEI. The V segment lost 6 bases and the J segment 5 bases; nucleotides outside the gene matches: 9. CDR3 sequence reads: CASRPQGQPNEKLFF. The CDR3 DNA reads TGTGCCAGCAGGCCCCAGGGACAGCCGAATGAAAAACTGTTTTTT.

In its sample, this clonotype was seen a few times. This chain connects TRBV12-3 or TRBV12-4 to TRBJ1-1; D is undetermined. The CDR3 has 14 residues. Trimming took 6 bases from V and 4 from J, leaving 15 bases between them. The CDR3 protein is CASRIAAGVTEAFF. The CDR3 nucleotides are TGTGCCAGCAGGATCGCGGCCGGGGTCACTGAAGCTTTCTTT.

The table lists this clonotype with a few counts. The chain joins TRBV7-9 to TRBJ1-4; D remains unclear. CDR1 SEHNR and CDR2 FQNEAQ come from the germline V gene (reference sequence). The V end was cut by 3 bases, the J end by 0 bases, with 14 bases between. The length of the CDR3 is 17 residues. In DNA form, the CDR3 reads TGTGCCAGCAGCTTCGGTCAGGCTAAAGCAACTAATGAAAAACTGTTTTTT. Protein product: CASSFGQAKATNEKLFF.

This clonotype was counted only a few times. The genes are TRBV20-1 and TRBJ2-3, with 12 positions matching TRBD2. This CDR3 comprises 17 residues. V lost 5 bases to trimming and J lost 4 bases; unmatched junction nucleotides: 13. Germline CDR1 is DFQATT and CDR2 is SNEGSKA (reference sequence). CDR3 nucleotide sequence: TGCAGTGCTCCTCGAAGAACTAGCGGGAGGATCGCAGATACGCAGTATTTT. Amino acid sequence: CSAPRRTSGRIADTQYF.

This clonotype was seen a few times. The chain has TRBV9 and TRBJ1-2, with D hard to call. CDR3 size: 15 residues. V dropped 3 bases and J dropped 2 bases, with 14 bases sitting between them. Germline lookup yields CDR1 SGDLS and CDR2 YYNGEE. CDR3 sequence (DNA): TGTGCCAGCAGCGCAAAGGACGGGTGGAACTATGGCTACACCTTC. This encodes CASSAKDGWNYGYTF. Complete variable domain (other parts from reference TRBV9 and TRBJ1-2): DSGVTQTPKHLITATGQRVTLRCSPRSGDLSVYWYQQSLDQGLQFLIQYYNGEERAKGNILERFSAQQFPDLHSELNLSSLELGDSALYFCASSAKDGWNYGYTFGSGTRLTVV.

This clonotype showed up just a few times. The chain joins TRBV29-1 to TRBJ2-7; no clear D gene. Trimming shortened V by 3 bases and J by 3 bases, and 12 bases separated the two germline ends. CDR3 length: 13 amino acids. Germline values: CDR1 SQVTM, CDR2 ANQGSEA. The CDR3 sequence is CSVEDPARYEQYF. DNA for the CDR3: TGCAGCGTTGAGGACCCCGCCCGCTACGAGCAGTACTTC.

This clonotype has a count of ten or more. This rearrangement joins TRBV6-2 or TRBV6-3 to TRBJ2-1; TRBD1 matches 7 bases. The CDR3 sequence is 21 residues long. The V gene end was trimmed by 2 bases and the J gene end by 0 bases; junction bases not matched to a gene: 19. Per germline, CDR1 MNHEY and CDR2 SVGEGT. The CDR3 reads CASSYPAVGTESLPSYNEQFF. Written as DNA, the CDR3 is TGTGCCAGCAGTTACCCCGCGGTGGGGACAGAATCATTACCCTCCTACAATGAGCAGTTCTTC.

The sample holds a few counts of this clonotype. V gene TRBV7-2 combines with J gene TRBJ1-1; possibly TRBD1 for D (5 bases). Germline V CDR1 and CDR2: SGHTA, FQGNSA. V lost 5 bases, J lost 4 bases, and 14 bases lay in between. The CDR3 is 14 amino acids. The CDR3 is CASSQLHGGTEAFF. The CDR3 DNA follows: TGTGCCAGCAGCCAACTCCACGGGGGCACTGAAGCTTTCTTT.